This T cell receptor beta chain emerged from a study of post-analysis software for immune sequencing data. Unique molecular identifiers featured in each of the TCR beta cDNA libraries. T cells numbering 1 to 10 million yielded some 520,000 cDNA molecules. Each CDR3 protein gets one entry after TCRdb re-called the PCR reads with MiXCR. The sample holds about 540,000 distinct CDR3 sequences; less than 40% are singletons and the top ten take 4.5% to 7.5%. Study results and limitations: Co-batched samples clustered tightly together by F measure. With TRBV5-6, TRBV5-1 and TRBV20-1 included, roughly five TRBV segments were more frequent in patients than in controls.

Between the trimmed V and J ends, which lost 1 base and 3 bases, there was a span of 7 bases. There are 13 residues in the CDR3. Germline CDR1 and CDR2: MGHDK and SYGVNS. This clonotype appeared a few times. Its specificity is unknown. The genes are TRBV25-1 and TRBJ2-7; D is ambiguous. The specimen was blood. This TCR came from a girl aged 2-17 years with multiple sclerosis. The CDR3 DNA is TGTGCCAGCAGTGAATCGGCTCTCTACGAGCAGTACTTC. This sequence encodes CASSESALYEQYF.